Presented here are 22 T cell receptor beta chains from one specimen sequenced in a study of blood T cell repertoires in COVID-19. Method: immunoSEQ multiplex PCR; TCRdb's copy keeps in-frame clones and lacks some. The sample lists about 180,000 clones, around 88% occurring once. The sequencing sample was made of PBMCs or T cells enriched from blood (not recorded which). The receptors stem from a woman aged 30 to 39 who had recovered from COVID-19.

The rearrangement links TRBV28 to TRBJ1-1; D is perhaps TRBD1 (5 bases). The V gene lost 0 bases and the J gene lost 0 bases, with 8 bases spanning the gap. The germline V gene encodes CDR1 MDHEN and CDR2 SYDVKM. This CDR3 is built from 15 residues. CDR3 amino acids: CASSLWTEMNTEAFF. The CDR3 region has the DNA TGTGCCAGCAGTTTATGGACAGAAATGAACACTGAAGCTTTCTTT.

Only one count was recorded for this clone. V and J are TRBV29-1 and TRBJ2-7; tentatively, D is TRBD1 (6 bases). This CDR3 comprises 13 residues. CDR1 SQVTM and CDR2 ANQGSEA come from the germline V gene. The V and J ends lost 7 bases and 6 bases respectively, with 19 bases between them. CDR3 region: CSALTGSMGEQYF. The CDR3, as DNA: TGCAGCGCCTTGACAGGATCAATGGGCGAGCAGTACTTC.

This clone has only one observation. This chain joins TRBV11-2 and TRBJ1-2; tentative D call: TRBD1 (6 bases). Trimming stripped 1 base from V and 6 bases from J, with 15 bases between. Germline CDR1 SGHAT, CDR2 FQNNGV. The CDR3 consists of 15 residues. CDR3 in DNA: TGTGCCAGCAGCTTAGTTGTCACCTGGGGGCATGGCTACACCTTC. Amino acid sequence: CASSLVVTWGHGYTF.

The rearrangement joins TRBV5-1 to TRBJ1-3; unclear D gene. This CDR3 region has 15 residues. Germline CDR1 and CDR2: SGHRS and YFSETQ. Trimming removed 0 bases at V and 4 bases at J, with 11 bases between. The CDR3 DNA reads as TGCGCCAGCAGCTTGGGTCAGGTCGCCGGAAACACCATATATTTT. The encoded protein is CASSLGQVAGNTIYF.

The chain carries TRBV24-1 and TRBJ2-1; D uncertain. This CDR3 region has 12 residues. V was pared by 7 bases and J by 9 bases, with 12 bases between. Germline V gene sequence: CDR1 KGHDR, CDR2 SFDVKD. CDR3 in amino acids: CATRSLSGEQFF. Here the CDR3 DNA reads TGTGCCACCAGGTCTCTGAGTGGTGAGCAGTTCTTC.

This clone came up a few times. This chain connects TRBV6-5 to TRBJ1-1; a possible D gene is TRBD1 (5 bases). V lost 7 bases and J 3 bases, leaving 12 bases between the germline ends. The CDR3 covers 13 residues. Germline assignment: CDR1 MNHEY and CDR2 SVGAGI. CDR3 protein: CASKATDHTEAFF. The DNA for the CDR3 is TGTGCCAGCAAAGCGACAGACCACACTGAAGCTTTCTTT.

The chain joins TRBV7-9 to TRBJ2-7; no clear D. CDR1 is SEHNR, CDR2 FQNEAQ, per germline (reference sequence). V was pared by 5 bases and J by 3 bases, with 14 bases between. The CDR3 contains 14 residues. CDR3 loop: CASSTDGRFYEQYF. Here the CDR3 DNA reads TGTGCCAGCAGCACAGATGGCCGGTTCTACGAGCAGTACTTC.

This sequence joins TRBV19 and TRBJ2-1; TRBD2 aligns across 10 bases. Germline V gene lookup returns CDR1 LNHDA and CDR2 SQIVND (reference sequence). V gave up 9 bases and J gave up 6 bases; unmatched junction bases: 8. The CDR3 totals 14 residues. The CDR3: CASRGTSATNEQFF. The DNA for the CDR3 is TGTGCCAGCCGGGGGACTAGCGCGACCAATGAGCAGTTCTTC. Using reference TRBV19 and TRBJ2-1 for the parts outside the CDR3, the full variable domain is DGGITQSPKYLFRKEGQNVTLSCEQNLNHDAMYWYRQDPGQGLRLIYYSQIVNDFQKGDIAEGYSVSREKKESFPLTVTSAQKNPTAFYLCASRGTSATNEQFFGPGTRLTVL.

The table lists this clone with a count of one. This chain joins TRBV7-3 and TRBJ2-1, with D unresolved. The CDR3 consists of 13 residues. With 5 bases removed from V and 10 bases from J, the gap between germline ends came to 15 bases. Germline V gives CDR1 SGHTA, CDR2 FQGTGA. In DNA, the CDR3 is TGTGCCAGCAGCCCAGACTTAGGCGGCGAGCAGTTCTTC. Translation: CASSPDLGGEQFF.

The J gene is TRBJ1-1, the V gene TRBV6-6; D perhaps matches TRBD1 (5 bases). There are 13 residues in the CDR3. V dropped 6 bases and J dropped 4 bases, with 12 bases sitting between them. CDR1 and CDR2 from the germline V gene are MNHNY and SVGAGI (reference sequence). CDR3 in DNA: TGTGCCAGCAGCCCACAGGACGGCACTGAAGCTTTCTTT. It yields the protein CASSPQDGTEAFF.

The chain joins TRBV6-6 to TRBJ2-5, with a possible D match to TRBD2 (5 bases). The CDR3 is 14 residues long. Germline V gives CDR1 MNHNY, CDR2 SVGAGI (reference sequence). Trimming shortened V by 5 bases and J by 2 bases, and 12 bases separated the two germline ends. This chain's CDR3 is CASSPLGPQETQYF. CDR3 nucleotides: TGTGCCAGCAGTCCACTAGGCCCTCAAGAGACCCAGTACTTC.

The rearrangement uses TRBV19 and TRBJ1-2, with D possibly TRBD1 on 6 matching bases. Germline CDR1 LNHDA, CDR2 SQIVND (reference sequence). Deletions cut 3 bases from V and 3 bases from J, with 14 bases between. The CDR3 covers 15 residues. CDR3 in amino acids: CASSIQAGADYGYTF. CDR3 bases: TGTGCCAGTAGTATCCAGGCAGGGGCGGACTATGGCTACACCTTC.

This chain uses TRBV6-5 with TRBJ2-2; no reliable D call. V was trimmed by 4 bases and J by 9 bases, leaving 9 bases between them. The CDR3 runs to 12 residues. Germline CDR1 and CDR2: MNHEY and SVGAGI. CDR3 sequence reads: CASSSQSRELFF. The DNA of the CDR3 is TGTGCCAGCAGTTCCCAGTCAAGGGAGCTGTTTTTT.

V gene TRBV3-1 (or the pseudogene TRBV3-2) combines with J gene TRBJ2-1, with 9 bases matching TRBD2. The CDR3 has 14 residues. V dropped 3 bases and J dropped 5; count of bases not matched to a gene: 2. Per germline, CDR1 LGHDT and CDR2 YNNKEL (reference sequence). The DNA of the CDR3 is TGTGCCAGCAGCCATGGGACTAGCCACAATGAGCAGTTCTTC. This gives the protein CASSHGTSHNEQFF.

The V call is TRBV28, the J call TRBJ2-3, with 8 bases lining up with TRBD2. The J segment lost 6 bases and the V segment lost 7 bases, leaving 15 bases of the junction unmatched. This CDR3 has 16 residues. Germline-derived CDR1 and CDR2 are MDHEN and SYDVKM. The CDR3 region has the DNA TGTGCCAGCACGAGCCCGGGAGGACTAGCAGTGGATACGCAGTATTTT. This codes for CASTSPGGLAVDTQYF. Together with reference TRBV28 and TRBJ2-3, the CDR3 gives the full variable domain: DVKVTQSSRYLVKRTGEKVFLECVQDMDHENMFWYRQDPGLGLRLIYFSYDVKMKEKGDIPEGYSVSREKKERFSLILESASTNQTSMYLCASTSPGGLAVDTQYFGPGTRLTVL.

CDR3 in DNA: TGTGCCAGCAGTTTATCCAGGGGCGACACTGAAGCTTTCTTT. Translated, it gives CASSLSRGDTEAFF. V is TRBV27 and J is TRBJ1-1; D might be TRBD1 (6 bases). Trimming pared 0 bases from V and 3 bases from J, leaving 8 bases between. Germline CDR1 is MNHEY and CDR2 is SMNVEV (reference sequence). The CDR3 totals 14 residues.

The CDR3 spells CASSIAAGPYNEQFF. CDR3 DNA sequence: TGTGCCAGTAGTATAGCCGCGGGACCCTACAATGAGCAGTTCTTC. This sequence joins TRBV19 and TRBJ2-1; the D gene is possibly TRBD2 (6 bases). The V end was cut by 1 base, the J end by 2 bases, with 9 bases between. This CDR3 is built from 15 residues. CDR1 and CDR2 from the germline V gene are LNHDA and SQIVND (reference sequence).

This clone has more than one count but fewer than ten. The chain recombines TRBV7-2 with TRBJ2-2, with D possibly TRBD2 on 5 matching bases. CDR1 SGHTA and CDR2 FQGNSA come from the germline V gene. This CDR3 comprises 15 residues. Trimming left V 1 base short and J 6 bases short, with 12 bases between. The CDR3 region is CASSLVWTGSGELFF. CDR3 sequence (DNA): TGTGCCAGCAGCTTAGTCTGGACGGGGTCCGGGGAGCTGTTTTTT.

This chain links TRBV28 with TRBJ2-2; TRBD2 matches at 7 bases. CDR3 size: 16 residues. V lost 10 bases to trimming and J lost 10 bases; unmatched junction nucleotides: 21. Germline V gene data show CDR1 as MDHEN and CDR2 as SYDVKM. CDR3 bases: TGTGCCACATATACACAAGCGGGAACGTTCTTACCGGAGCTGTTTTTT. The encoded protein is CATYTQAGTFLPELFF.

This sequence joins TRBV2 and TRBJ1-5, with TRBD1 matching 8 bases. The V and J ends lost 5 bases and 6 bases, in that order; junction bases with no gene match: 9. The germline gives CDR1 SNHLY, CDR2 FYNNEI. The CDR3 is made up of 15 amino acids. The CDR3 coding sequence is TGTGCCAGCAGTACCCGGGACAGGATCGGTCAGCCCCAGCATTTT. Translating gives CASSTRDRIGQPQHF.

The rearrangement joins TRBV7-7 to TRBJ2-1; 11 bases map to TRBD1. There are 15 residues in the CDR3. Germline trimming cut 6 bases from V and 10 bases from J; bases unmatched to any gene: 11. Germline V gene lookup returns CDR1 SSHAT and CDR2 FNYEAQ (reference sequence). The CDR3 DNA follows: TGTGCCAGCAGGTTACCGGGACAGGGGGACGACGAGCAGTTCTTC. Protein sequence: CASRLPGQGDDEQFF. The whole variable domain, remainder taken from reference TRBV7-7 and TRBJ2-1, is GAGVSQSPRYKVTKRGQDVTLRCDPISSHATLYWYQQALGQGPEFLTYFNYEAQPDKSGLPSDRFSAERPEGSISTLTIQRTEQRDSAMYRCASRLPGQGDDEQFFGPGTRLTVL.

This rearrangement joins TRBV7-2 to TRBJ1-2; perhaps TRBD1 as D (6 bases). CDR1 SGHTA and CDR2 FQGNSA come from the germline V gene. The CDR3 is 16 residues long. V was trimmed by 1 base and J by 4 bases, leaving 16 bases between them. This CDR3 reads CASSLVAQGWGYGYTF. In DNA, the CDR3 is TGTGCCAGCAGCTTAGTTGCACAGGGTTGGGGCTATGGCTACACCTTC.